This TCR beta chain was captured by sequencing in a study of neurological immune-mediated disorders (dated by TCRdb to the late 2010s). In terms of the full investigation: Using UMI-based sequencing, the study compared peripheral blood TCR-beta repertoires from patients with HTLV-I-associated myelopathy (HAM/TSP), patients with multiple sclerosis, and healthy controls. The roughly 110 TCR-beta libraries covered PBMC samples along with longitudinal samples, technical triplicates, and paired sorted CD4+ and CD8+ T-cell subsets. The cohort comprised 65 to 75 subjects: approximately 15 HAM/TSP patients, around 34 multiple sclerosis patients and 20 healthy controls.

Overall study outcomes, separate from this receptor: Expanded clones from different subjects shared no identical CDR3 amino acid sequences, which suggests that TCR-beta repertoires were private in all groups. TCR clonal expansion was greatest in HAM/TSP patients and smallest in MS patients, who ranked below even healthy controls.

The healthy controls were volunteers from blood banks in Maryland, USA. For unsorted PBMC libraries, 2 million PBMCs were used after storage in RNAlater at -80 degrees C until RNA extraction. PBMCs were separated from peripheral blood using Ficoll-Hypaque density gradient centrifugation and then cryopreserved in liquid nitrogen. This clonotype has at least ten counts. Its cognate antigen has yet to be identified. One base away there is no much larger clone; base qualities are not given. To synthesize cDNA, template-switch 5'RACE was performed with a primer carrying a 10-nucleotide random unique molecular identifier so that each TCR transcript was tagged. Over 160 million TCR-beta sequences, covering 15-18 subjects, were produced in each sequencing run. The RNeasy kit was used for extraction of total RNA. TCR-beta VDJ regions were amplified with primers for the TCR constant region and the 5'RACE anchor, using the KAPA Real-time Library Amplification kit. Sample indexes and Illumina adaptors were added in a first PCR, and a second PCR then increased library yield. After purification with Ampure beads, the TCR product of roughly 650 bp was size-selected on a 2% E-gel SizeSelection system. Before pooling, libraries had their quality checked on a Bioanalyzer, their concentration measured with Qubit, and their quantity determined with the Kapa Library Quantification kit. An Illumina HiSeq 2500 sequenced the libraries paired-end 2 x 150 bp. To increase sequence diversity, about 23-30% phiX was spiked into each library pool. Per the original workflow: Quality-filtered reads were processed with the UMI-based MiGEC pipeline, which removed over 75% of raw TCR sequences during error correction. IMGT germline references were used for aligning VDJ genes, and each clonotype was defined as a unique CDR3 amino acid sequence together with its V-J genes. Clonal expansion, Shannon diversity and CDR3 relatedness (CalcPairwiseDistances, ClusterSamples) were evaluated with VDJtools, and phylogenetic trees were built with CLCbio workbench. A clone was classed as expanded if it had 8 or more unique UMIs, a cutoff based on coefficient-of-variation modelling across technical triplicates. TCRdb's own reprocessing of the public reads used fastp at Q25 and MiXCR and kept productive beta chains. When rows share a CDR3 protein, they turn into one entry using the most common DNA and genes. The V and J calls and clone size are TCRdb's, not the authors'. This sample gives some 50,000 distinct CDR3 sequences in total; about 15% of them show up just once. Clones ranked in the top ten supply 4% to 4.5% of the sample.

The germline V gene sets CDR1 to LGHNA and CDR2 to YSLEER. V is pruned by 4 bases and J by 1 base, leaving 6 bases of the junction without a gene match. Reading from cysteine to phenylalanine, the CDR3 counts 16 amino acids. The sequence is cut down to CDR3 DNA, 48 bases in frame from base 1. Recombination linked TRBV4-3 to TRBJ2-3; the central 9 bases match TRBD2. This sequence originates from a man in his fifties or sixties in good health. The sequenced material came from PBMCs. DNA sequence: TGCGCCAGCAGCCGAGCAGTAGCGGGAGGCACAGATACGCAGTATTTT. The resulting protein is CASSRAVAGGTDTQYF.